This T cell receptor (beta chain) was captured in a study of cytotoxic CD8 clonotypes in ibrutinib-treated CLL. Profiled with immunoSEQ multiplex PCR; TCRdb holds only in-frame clones, not every one. The data contain about 120,000 clones, about 58% of them seen just once; the ten biggest clones take up more than 35%. This clone was observed a few times. This CDR3 region has 15 residues. Looked up from germline, CDR1 is MNHNS and CDR2 is SASEGT. V lost 6 bases to trimming and J lost 0 bases, with 14 bases between them. The receptor comes from a human donor with chronic lymphocytic leukemia. The chain links TRBV6-1 to TRBJ1-2; D gene uncertain. This sample comprised PBMCs, obtained after 24 months of ibrutinib treatment. CDR3 bases: TGTGCCAGCAGGGAAAACACCATTGCTAACTATGGCTACACCTTC. It specifies CASRENTIANYGYTF.